The present T cell receptor beta chain was sequenced within a study of glioma-infiltrating T cells. Amplification of TCR alpha and beta CDR3 regions from RNA used iRepertoire nested multiplex PCR. Input was 100-400 ng of tissue mRNA or PBMC total RNA. TCRdb fed the multiplex PCR reads into MiXCR, producing one record per CDR3 protein. Of under 200,000 distinct CDR3 sequences in the sample, roughly two fifths were seen once. This clonotype was seen ten or more times. Its antigen is not known. Losses at the gene ends were 10 bases for V and 2 bases for J; bases not matched to a gene: 8. Germline CDR1 reads LNHNV; CDR2 reads YYDKDF (reference sequence). The CDR3 runs to 14 residues. Study-wide results and limits: CDR3 overlap between tissue and blood was very small. Gliomas, especially low-grade, showed above-expected tissue-blood divergence; non-neoplastic patients showed below.

The chain links TRBV15 to TRBJ2-7; 10 nucleotides line up with TRBD1. The sample was glioma tissue, nonneoplastic brain tissue, or PBMCs (not recorded which). The sequence came from a human donor with low-grade glioma or glioblastoma, undergoing nonglioma brain surgery, or in good health (not recorded which). CDR3 sequence reads: CAIQWDRGPYEQYF. CDR3 nucleotide sequence: TGTGCCATACAGTGGGACAGGGGACCCTACGAGCAGTACTTC.